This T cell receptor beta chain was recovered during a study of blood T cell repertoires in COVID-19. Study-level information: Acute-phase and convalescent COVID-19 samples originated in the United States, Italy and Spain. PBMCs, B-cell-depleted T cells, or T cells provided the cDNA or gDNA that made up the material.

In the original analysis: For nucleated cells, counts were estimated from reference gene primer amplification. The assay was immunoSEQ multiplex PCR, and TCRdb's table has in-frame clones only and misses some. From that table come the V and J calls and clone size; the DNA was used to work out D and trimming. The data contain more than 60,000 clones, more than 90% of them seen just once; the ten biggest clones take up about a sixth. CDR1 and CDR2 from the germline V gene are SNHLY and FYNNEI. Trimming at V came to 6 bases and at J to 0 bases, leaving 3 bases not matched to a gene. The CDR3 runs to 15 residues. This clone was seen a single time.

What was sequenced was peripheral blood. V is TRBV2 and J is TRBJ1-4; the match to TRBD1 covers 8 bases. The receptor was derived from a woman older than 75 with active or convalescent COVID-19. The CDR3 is CASSGQGATNEKLFF. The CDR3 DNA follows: TGTGCCAGCAGCGGACAGGGAGCAACTAATGAAAAACTGTTTTTT.